This T cell receptor beta chain was sequenced during a study of blood T cell repertoires in COVID-19. Background on the study: Samples came from the United States, Italy and Spain, spanning acute and convalescent COVID-19.

This clone was observed once. V lost 2 bases to trimming and J lost 3 bases, with 8 bases between them. Germline loops: CDR1 MNHEY, CDR2 SVGEGT. The CDR3 is 14 residues long. Clones were read by immunoSEQ multiplex PCR, and TCRdb kept only the in-frame ones, dropping some. The top ten clones hold roughly 5% of a sample with around 190,000 clones, about 85% of them seen once. This TCR was sampled from a woman aged 80 or over with acute or convalescent COVID-19. What was sequenced was peripheral blood. The chain employs TRBV6-2 or TRBV6-3 and TRBJ1-3, with D unclear. The CDR3 sequence is CASSYGGSGNTIYF. The CDR3 DNA is TGTGCCAGCAGTTACGGTGGCAGTGGAAACACCATATATTTT.